The clone carrying this T cell receptor beta chain was counted a few times. The target antigen is unknown. These data originate in a study of CD8 T cells in ankylosing spondylitis. Findings and limits, study-wide: A TCR beta motif of roughly 8 highly homologous variants appeared characteristic of ankylosing spondylitis blood. Reports of some motif variants in reactive arthritis synovial fluid and blood predate this one. Clones linked to disease were reported to show significant enrichment in matched ankylosing spondylitis synovial fluid.

Quantitative molecular-barcoded 5'-RACE generated the TCR beta libraries. MiXCR was run by TCRdb on the 5' RACE reads, yielding one entry per CDR3 protein. Of some 270,000 distinct CDR3 sequences listed, roughly 32% are singletons. Trimming at V came to 7 bases and at J to 1 base, leaving 6 bases not matched to a gene. The germline V gene encodes CDR1 MDHEN and CDR2 SYDVKM. CDR3 length equals 14 residues. This receptor was taken from a male donor with ankylosing spondylitis or in good health (not recorded which). This sequence joins TRBV28 and TRBJ1-1, with 7 bases that match TRBD1. The sequenced material came from blood, either unsorted or a sorted T cell fraction (not recorded which). CDR3 residues: CASNNRGENTEAFF. The CDR3 coding sequence is TGTGCCAGCAACAACAGGGGAGAGAACACTGAAGCTTTCTTT.